Each of the 30 T cell receptor beta chains below was sequenced from the same sample in a study of T cell responses to AZD1222 COVID-19 vaccine. Measured with immunoSEQ multiplex PCR; TCRdb has only the in-frame clones, and not every one. The sample holds roughly 140,000 clones; 85% to 95% are singletons and the top ten take around 4.7%. This specimen consisted of peripheral blood, obtained on day 0 of AZD1222 vaccination. These receptors all stem from an adult in good health.

The chain joins TRBV11-2 to TRBJ1-4; 9 nucleotides match TRBD1. After removal of 2 bases from V and 11 bases from J, the junction contained 15 bases not matched to a gene. Germline CDR1 and CDR2: SGHAT and FQNNGV. The CDR3 is 17 amino acids. The CDR3 DNA reads TGTGCCAGCAGCTTATCCGGGACAGGGTTCAAGGCCCGTAAACTGTTTTTT. Translated, it gives CASSLSGTGFKARKLFF.

This chain uses TRBV6-2 or TRBV6-3 with TRBJ1-1; maybe TRBD1 (6 bases). Trimming stripped 2 bases from V and 1 base from J, with 11 bases between. The CDR3 totals 15 residues. Per germline, CDR1 MNHEY and CDR2 SVGEGT. The CDR3 nucleotides read TGTGCCAGCAGTTACGCCAGGGGCGCGAACACTGAAGCTTTCTTT. Translation gives CASSYARGANTEAFF.

This clone has a single count. The chain joins TRBV19 to TRBJ1-4; D is possibly TRBD1 (6 bases). Germline CDR1 and CDR2: LNHDA and SQIVND (reference sequence). V was shortened by 6 bases and J by 4 bases, with 12 bases between the two germline ends. The CDR3 covers 14 residues. The CDR3 protein is CASRRTADNEKLFF. CDR3 in DNA: TGTGCCAGTAGGCGGACAGCCGATAATGAAAAACTGTTTTTT.

V usage is TRBV7-6 and J usage is TRBJ2-5; 8 bases map to TRBD2. Germline values: CDR1 SGHVS, CDR2 FNYEAQ. V was clipped by 5 bases and J by 3 bases; unmatched bases: 5. CDR3 length: 14 residues. The CDR3 region has the DNA TGTGCCAGCAGCAGACTAGCGAAAAAAGAGACCCAGTACTTC. Amino acid sequence: CASSRLAKKETQYF.

The CDR3 spells CASSRNGDSPLHF. CDR3 bases: TGCGCCAGCAGCCGGAACGGAGATTCACCCCTCCACTTT. This chain connects TRBV4-3 to TRBJ1-6, with D unresolved. This CDR3 is 13 amino acids long. V gave up 4 bases and J gave up 8 bases, with 9 bases separating them. The V gene's germline CDR1 is LGHNA and CDR2 YSLEER.

The chain combines TRBV4-2 with TRBJ2-1; the match to TRBD1 covers 11 bases. This CDR3 is 16 amino acids long. From germline, CDR1 is LGHNA and CDR2 YNFKEQ. Trimming removed 1 base from V and 8 bases from J; junction bases left unmatched: 7. The CDR3 DNA reads as TGTGCCAGCAGCCAAGCCAGGACAGGGGGCGGGGATGAGCAGTTCTTC. Encoded protein: CASSQARTGGGDEQFF.

CDR3 protein: CAISEAGQAEAFF. The CDR3 DNA reads TGTGCCATCAGTGAGGCGGGACAGGCTGAAGCTTTCTTT. The chain combines TRBV10-3 with TRBJ1-1; 8 bases align to TRBD1. Germline loops: CDR1 ENHRY, CDR2 SYGVKD. The junction had 2 bases not matched to a gene; V was cut back by 2 bases and J by 6 bases. The CDR3 is made up of 13 amino acids.

The gene calls are TRBV4-3 and TRBJ1-5; TRBD1 is a possible D gene (6 bases). Germline values: CDR1 LGHNA, CDR2 YSLEER. This CDR3 contains 13 residues. Trimming removed 3 bases from V and 9 bases from J, with 12 bases in between. The CDR3: CASSQARGGPQHF. CDR3 DNA: TGCGCCAGCAGCCAGGCAAGGGGGGGGCCCCAGCATTTT.

The J gene is TRBJ2-7, the V gene TRBV10-3; possibly TRBD1 for D (5 bases). Trimming took off 8 bases at V and 3 bases at J, with 11 bases between the two ends. The CDR3 loop spans 12 amino acids. Germline assignment: CDR1 ENHRY and CDR2 SYGVKD. CDR3 sequence: CAILDDSYEQYF. CDR3 in DNA: TGTGCCATCTTAGACGACAGCTACGAGCAGTACTTC.

The chain recombines TRBV5-1 with TRBJ1-2; D unresolved. V lost 0 bases to trimming and J lost 5 bases, with 11 bases between them. This CDR3 contains 14 residues. Germline assignment: CDR1 SGHRS and CDR2 YFSETQ. The CDR3 DNA sequence: TGCGCCAGCAGCTTGGCTAGTAACCCTTATGGCTACACCTTC. It is translated as CASSLASNPYGYTF.

The chain has TRBV18 and TRBJ2-7; 10 bases are a match to TRBD1. After removal of 6 bases from V and 3 bases from J, the junction contained 5 bases not matched to a gene. The CDR3 loop spans 14 amino acids. Germline V gives CDR1 KGHSH, CDR2 LQKENI. The DNA for the CDR3 is TGTGCCAGCTCGAGGGGGACAGGGGACTACGAGCAGTACTTC. Translated: CASSRGTGDYEQYF.

V is TRBV9 and J is TRBJ2-2, with 10 bases lining up with TRBD1. V shed 2 bases and J 5 bases; nucleotides not matched to a gene: 3. This CDR3 is 15 amino acids long. CDR1 SGDLS and CDR2 YYNGEE come from the germline V gene. CDR3 protein: CASSVGQGWTGELFF. In DNA, the CDR3 is TGTGCCAGCAGCGTGGGACAGGGGTGGACCGGGGAGCTGTTTTTT.

The gene calls are TRBV20-1 and TRBJ2-1, with a possible D match to TRBD2 (6 bases). The V gene's germline CDR1 is DFQATT and CDR2 SNEGSKA (reference sequence). The length of the CDR3 is 11 residues. The V and J ends lost 5 bases and 7 bases respectively, with 9 bases between them. The CDR3 sequence is CSAPGLNEQFF. CDR3 sequence (DNA): TGCAGTGCTCCGGGACTTAATGAGCAGTTCTTC.

This clone was recorded only once. This sequence joins TRBV5-5 and TRBJ1-2, with a possible D match to TRBD1 (6 bases). Per the germline V gene, CDR1 is SGHKS and CDR2 is YYEKEE (reference sequence). The CDR3 spans 15 residues. With 4 bases removed from V and 8 bases from J, the gap between germline ends came to 21 bases. The CDR3 sequence is CASSPEQGTLRGYTF. The CDR3, as DNA: TGTGCCAGCAGCCCTGAACAGGGAACTCTGAGGGGCTACACCTTC.

This chain connects TRBV10-3 to TRBJ2-1; D not resolved. Trimming took off 4 bases at V and 8 bases at J, with 6 bases between the two ends. This CDR3 comprises 11 residues. Germline V gene lookup returns CDR1 ENHRY and CDR2 SYGVKD. The CDR3 spells CAISGMDEQFF. The CDR3 DNA sequence: TGTGCCATCAGTGGTATGGATGAGCAGTTCTTC.

This chain links TRBV19 with TRBJ1-5, with D possibly matching TRBD1 (5 bases). This CDR3 contains 15 residues. Germline-derived CDR1 and CDR2 are LNHDA and SQIVND (reference sequence). With 5 bases removed from V and 1 base from J, the gap between germline ends came to 12 bases. This CDR3 is CASSSGTRSNQPQHF. Here the CDR3 DNA reads TGTGCCAGTAGTTCGGGGACTAGGAGCAATCAGCCCCAGCATTTT.

The chain links TRBV6-2 or TRBV6-3 to TRBJ2-1; TRBD2 agrees at 9 bases. Germline lookup yields CDR1 MNHEY and CDR2 SVGEGT. Unmatched junction bases numbered 21, after V lost 6 bases and J lost 0 bases. The CDR3 totals 21 residues. The DNA of the CDR3 is TGTGCCAGCAGCCGATGGGAGGGACTAGCCGTACTTACAAGCTCCTACAATGAGCAGTTCTTC. Its translation is CASSRWEGLAVLTSSYNEQFF.

CDR3 sequence reads: CASSFGGGTEAFF. The CDR3 nucleotides read TGTGCCAGCAGCTTCGGGGGGGGCACTGAAGCTTTCTTT. The chain links TRBV7-8 to TRBJ1-1, with TRBD1 as a possible D gene (5 bases). The CDR3 contains 13 residues. Per the germline V gene, CDR1 is SGHVS and CDR2 is FQNEAQ. V gave up 3 bases and J gave up 4 bases, with 9 bases separating them.

The chain is built from TRBV9 and TRBJ2-3, with 12 bases that match TRBD2. The CDR3 loop spans 17 amino acids. From germline, CDR1 is SGDLS and CDR2 YYNGEE. V shed 3 bases, J shed 5 bases, and the junction held 10 bases outside the gene matches. The CDR3: CASSGSPSGRAGDTQYF. The CDR3 bases are TGTGCCAGCAGCGGCTCCCCTAGCGGGAGGGCCGGAGATACGCAGTATTTT.

The CDR3 loop is CSVVAQGTGQPQHF. The CDR3 DNA follows: TGCAGCGTTGTCGCACAGGGGACCGGTCAGCCCCAGCATTTT. The chain joins TRBV29-1 to TRBJ1-5, with 7 bases matching TRBD1. CDR1 is SQVTM, CDR2 ANQGSEA, per germline. V dropped 4 bases and J dropped 6; count of bases not matched to a gene: 9. CDR3 size: 14 residues.

This chain links TRBV4-1 with TRBJ1-2, with no clear D. Germline V gene sequence: CDR1 MGHRA, CDR2 YSYEKL. The CDR3 is 15 residues long. V lost 3 bases, J lost 4 bases, and 15 bases lay in between. In nucleotides, the CDR3 is TGCGCCAGCAGCCATGCTCTTATGTTGGGCTATGGCTACACCTTC. It is translated as CASSHALMLGYGYTF.

The gene calls are TRBV24-1 and TRBJ2-1; D is possibly TRBD1 (6 bases). The CDR3 totals 15 residues. CDR1 and CDR2 (germline): KGHDR, SFDVKD. V lost 4 bases and J lost 6, with 15 bases in between. CDR3 bases: TGTGCCACCAGTGACCGTGCTGGGGGCTCCAATGAGCAGTTCTTC. Its translation is CATSDRAGGSNEQFF.

This clone showed up just once. The chain links TRBV27 to TRBJ1-2; 10 bases are shared with TRBD1. The CDR3 contains 16 residues. The V segment lost 8 bases and the J segment 8 bases; nucleotides outside the gene matches: 17. Germline CDR1 MNHEY, CDR2 SMNVEV (reference sequence). Here the CDR3 DNA reads TGTGCCAGCGTCGGACCATTGTGGGGACAGGGGTTCGGCTACACCTTC. Amino acid sequence: CASVGPLWGQGFGYTF.

V and J are TRBV14 and TRBJ1-2; D gene ambiguous. Germline V gene data show CDR1 as SGHDN and CDR2 as FVKESK. V was trimmed by 1 base and J by 2 bases, leaving 11 bases between them. CDR3 length equals 15 residues. CDR3 DNA sequence: TGTGCCAGCAGCCAAGGAGGCCCCCTGAACTATGGCTACACCTTC. It specifies CASSQGGPLNYGYTF.

This clone was seen just once. V and J are TRBV7-6 and TRBJ2-3; D perhaps matches TRBD2 (6 bases). V dropped 5 bases and J dropped 4 bases, with 22 bases sitting between them. The CDR3 contains 17 residues. Germline V gene lookup returns CDR1 SGHVS and CDR2 FNYEAQ. The CDR3 nucleotides are TGTGCCAGCAGCCGGGGGATCCTCCGGGGTGCCTCAGATACGCAGTATTTT. This encodes CASSRGILRGASDTQYF.

The chain uses TRBV19 and TRBJ2-5; 10 nucleotides match TRBD1. The CDR3 covers 16 residues. Germline V gene lookup returns CDR1 LNHDA and CDR2 SQIVND (reference sequence). The ends lost 5 bases at V and 5 bases at J; junction bases unmatched: 11. The CDR3 sequence is CASSPGTGVRPETQYF. The DNA for the CDR3 is TGTGCCAGTAGTCCCGGGACAGGGGTTCGACCGGAGACCCAGTACTTC.

The chain links TRBV10-3 to TRBJ1-2, with D unclear. The V end lost 1 base, the J end lost 8 bases, and 8 bases lay between the germline ends. CDR1 is ENHRY, CDR2 SYGVKD, per germline. This CDR3 contains 12 residues. CDR3 DNA: TGTGCCATCAGTGAGTTGGACTCGGGCTACACCTTC. It yields the protein CAISELDSGYTF.

The rearrangement links TRBV27 to TRBJ1-2; TRBD1 matches at 7 bases. CDR3 length: 12 amino acids. Germline V CDR1 and CDR2: MNHEY, SMNVEV (reference sequence). The ends lost 8 bases at V and 4 bases at J; junction bases unmatched: 4. CDR3 in DNA: TGTGCCAGCGGGACAGCTGGCTATGGCTACACCTTC. It yields the protein CASGTAGYGYTF.

The chain carries TRBV15 and TRBJ2-6; D uncertain. From germline, CDR1 is LNHNV and CDR2 YYDKDF (reference sequence). This CDR3 is built from 14 residues. Deletions cut 0 bases from V and 4 bases from J, with 4 bases between. The CDR3 region is CATSRDRGANVLTF. DNA for the CDR3: TGTGCCACCAGCAGAGATCGAGGGGCCAACGTCCTGACTTTC.

V is TRBV12-3 or TRBV12-4 and J is TRBJ2-7; D is unclear. This CDR3 contains 13 residues. Trimming shortened V by 3 bases and J by 7 bases, and 13 bases separated the two germline ends. The CDR3 coding sequence is TGTGCCAGCAGTTTTAAGGAGCCTGGAGAGCAGTACTTC. It encodes CASSFKEPGEQYF.